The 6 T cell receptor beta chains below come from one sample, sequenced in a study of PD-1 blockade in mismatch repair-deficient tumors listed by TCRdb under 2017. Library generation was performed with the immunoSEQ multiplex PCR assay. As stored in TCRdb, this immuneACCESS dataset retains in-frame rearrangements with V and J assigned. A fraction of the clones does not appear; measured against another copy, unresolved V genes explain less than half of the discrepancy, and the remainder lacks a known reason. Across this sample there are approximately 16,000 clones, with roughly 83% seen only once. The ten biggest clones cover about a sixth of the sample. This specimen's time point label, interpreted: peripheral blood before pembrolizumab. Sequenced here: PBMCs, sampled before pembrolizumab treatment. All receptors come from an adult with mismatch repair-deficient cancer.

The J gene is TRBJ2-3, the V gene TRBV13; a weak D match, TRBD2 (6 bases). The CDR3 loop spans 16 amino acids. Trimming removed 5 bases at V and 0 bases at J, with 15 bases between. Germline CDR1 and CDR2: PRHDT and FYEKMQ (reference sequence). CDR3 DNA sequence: TGTGCCAGCAGCCCCCCTCCGGGGGATAGCACAGATACGCAGTATTTT. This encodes CASSPPPGDSTDTQYF. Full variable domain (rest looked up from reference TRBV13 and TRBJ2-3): AAGVIQSPRHLIKEKRETATLKCYPIPRHDTVYWYQQGPGQDPQFLISFYEKMQSDKGSIPDRFSAQQFSDYHSELNMSSLELGDSALYFCASSPPPGDSTDTQYFGPGTRLTVL.

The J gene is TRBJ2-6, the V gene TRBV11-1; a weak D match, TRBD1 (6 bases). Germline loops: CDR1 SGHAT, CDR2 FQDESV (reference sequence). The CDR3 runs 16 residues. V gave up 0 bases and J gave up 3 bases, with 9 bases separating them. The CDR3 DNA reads TGTGCCAGCAGCTTAGCGGGGGCGTATGGGGCCAACGTCCTGACTTTC. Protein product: CASSLAGAYGANVLTF. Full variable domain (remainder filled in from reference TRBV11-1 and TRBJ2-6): EAEVAQSPRYKITEKSQAVAFWCDPISGHATLYWYRQILGQGPELLVQFQDESVVDDSQLPKDRFSAERLKGVDSTLKIQPAELGDSAMYLCASSLAGAYGANVLTFGAGSRLTVL.

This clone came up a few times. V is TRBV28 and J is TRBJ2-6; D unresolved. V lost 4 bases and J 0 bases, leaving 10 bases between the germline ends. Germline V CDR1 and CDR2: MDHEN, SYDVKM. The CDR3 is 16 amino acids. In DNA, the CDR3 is TGTGCCAGCAGTTCATTCGGCCCCTCTGGGGCCAACGTCCTGACTTTC. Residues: CASSSFGPSGANVLTF.

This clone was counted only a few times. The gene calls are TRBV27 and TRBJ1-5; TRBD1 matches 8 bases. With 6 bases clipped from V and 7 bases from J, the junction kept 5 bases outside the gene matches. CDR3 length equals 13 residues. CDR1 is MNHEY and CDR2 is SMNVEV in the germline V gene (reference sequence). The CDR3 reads CASSETGVQPQHF. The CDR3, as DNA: TGTGCCAGCAGCGAGACAGGGGTCCAGCCCCAGCATTTT.

CDR3 coding DNA: TGTGCCAGCAGTTTGGTGGGACAGGGACCAGATACGCAGTATTTT. This encodes CASSLVGQGPDTQYF. V usage is TRBV27 and J usage is TRBJ2-3, with 9 bases identical to TRBD1. The germline gives CDR1 MNHEY, CDR2 SMNVEV (reference sequence). The junction had 5 bases not matched to a gene; V was cut back by 3 bases and J by 4 bases. This CDR3 is 15 amino acids long.

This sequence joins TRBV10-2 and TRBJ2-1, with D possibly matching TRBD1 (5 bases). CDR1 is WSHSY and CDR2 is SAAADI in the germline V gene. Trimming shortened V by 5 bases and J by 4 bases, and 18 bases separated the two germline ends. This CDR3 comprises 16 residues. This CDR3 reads CASSSNHGAVYNEQFF. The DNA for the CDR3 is TGCGCCAGCAGTTCCAACCATGGGGCAGTGTACAATGAGCAGTTCTTC.